What follows are 19 T cell receptor beta chains derived from one specimen sequenced in a study of cytomegalovirus exposure and HLA in healthy donors. The PCR employed 60 Vbeta primers together with 13 Jbeta primers. TCRdb's copy holds only in-frame clones and misses some; the assay was immunoSEQ multiplex PCR. The profile shows 100,000 to 120,000 clones, about 90% of them singletons. The sample was PBMCs. These receptors all come from a man between 35 and 55 years old in good health and CMV-seronegative.

The chain combines TRBV19 with TRBJ1-3; no definite D call. Germline V gives CDR1 LNHDA, CDR2 SQIVND (reference sequence). V was pared by 3 bases and J by 0 bases, with 6 bases between. The CDR3 sequence is 14 residues long. The CDR3 sequence: CASSIRDSGNTIYF. The CDR3 nucleotides read TGTGCCAGTAGTATCCGAGACTCTGGAAACACCATATATTTT.

The chain employs TRBV30 and TRBJ1-6, with no clear D. V lost 0 bases to trimming and J lost 4 bases, with 16 bases between them. Germline CDR1 and CDR2: GTSNPN and SVGIG (reference sequence). The CDR3 spans 17 residues. In nucleotides, the CDR3 is TGTGCCTGGAGTGTAGGATCGAGGGCAAATTATAATTCACCCCTCCACTTT. This translates into CAWSVGSRANYNSPLHF.

The CDR3 sequence: CAWSPPGTSGRSDTQYF. The CDR3 DNA is TGTGCCTGGAGCCCACCCGGGACTAGCGGGAGGTCAGATACGCAGTATTTT. The rearrangement links TRBV30 to TRBJ2-3; 15 bases are a match to TRBD2. The CDR3 consists of 17 residues. Germline V gene sequence: CDR1 GTSNPN, CDR2 SVGIG (reference sequence). The V and J ends lost 3 bases and 4 bases, in that order; junction bases with no gene match: 8.

The V gene is TRBV5-6, the J gene TRBJ1-4, with D possibly matching TRBD1 (5 bases). Trimming removed 4 bases from V and 1 base from J, with 11 bases in between. In germline, CDR1 is SGHDT, CDR2 YYEEEE. The CDR3 length is 15 residues. CDR3 sequence: CASSLQGLTNEKLFF. Written as DNA, the CDR3 is TGTGCCAGCAGCCTTCAGGGACTAACTAATGAAAAACTGTTTTTT.

The chain joins TRBV11-1 to TRBJ2-7; TRBD1 matches 9 bases. After removal of 4 bases from V and 3 bases from J, the junction contained 4 bases not matched to a gene. The CDR3 totals 14 residues. Germline V lookup: CDR1 SGHAT, CDR2 FQDESV (reference sequence). The CDR3 nucleotides read TGTGCCAGCAGCTGGGACAGGGTTAACTACGAGCAGTACTTC. Protein: CASSWDRVNYEQYF.

This chain links TRBV9 with TRBJ2-3, with 9 bases matching TRBD1. CDR3 length: 16 amino acids. CDR1 and CDR2 (germline): SGDLS, YYNGEE. The junction had 7 bases not matched to a gene; V was cut back by 1 base and J by 4 bases. The CDR3: CASSVFDRGISDTQYF. The CDR3 nucleotides read TGTGCCAGCAGCGTATTCGACAGGGGGATCTCAGATACGCAGTATTTT. The entire variable domain, with the rest obtained from reference TRBV9 and TRBJ2-3, is as follows: DSGVTQTPKHLITATGQRVTLRCSPRSGDLSVYWYQQSLDQGLQFLIQYYNGEERAKGNILERFSAQQFPDLHSELNLSSLELGDSALYFCASSVFDRGISDTQYFGPGTRLTVL.

The V gene is TRBV15, the J gene TRBJ1-6, with D perhaps TRBD1 (6 bases). Deletions cut 2 bases from V and 4 bases from J, with 9 bases between. This CDR3 region has 15 residues. Germline CDR1 and CDR2: LNHNV and YYDKDF (reference sequence). CDR3 residues: CATSRQQGYNSPLHF. CDR3 coding DNA: TGTGCCACCAGCAGACAACAGGGTTATAATTCACCCCTCCACTTT.

The chain is built from TRBV6-1 and TRBJ2-1, with 7 positions matching TRBD1. The CDR3 spans 14 residues. Trimming cost V 4 bases and J 0 bases; bases outside gene matches: 0. From germline, CDR1 is MNHNS and CDR2 SASEGT. CDR3 loop: CASSGQGSYNEQFF. Here the CDR3 DNA reads TGTGCCAGCAGTGGACAGGGCTCCTACAATGAGCAGTTCTTC.

The V gene is TRBV5-1, the J gene TRBJ2-5; no clear D. V lost 2 bases and J lost 1, with 9 bases in between. CDR1 is SGHRS, CDR2 YFSETQ, per germline. The CDR3 runs to 14 residues. CDR3 nucleotides: TGCGCCAGCAGCTTAAGACAAGTCCAAGAGACCCAGTACTTC. Translating it yields CASSLRQVQETQYF.

The chain uses TRBV2 and TRBJ1-4; a possible D gene is TRBD1 (5 bases). V lost 6 bases to trimming and J lost 1 base, with 9 bases between them. From germline, CDR1 is SNHLY and CDR2 FYNNEI. This CDR3 spans 14 amino acids. The CDR3 is CASRTQGTNEKLFF. CDR3 nucleotides: TGTGCCAGCAGGACCCAGGGAACTAATGAAAAACTGTTTTTT.

The chain employs TRBV10-1 and TRBJ1-2; D perhaps matches TRBD1 (6 bases). V lost 0 bases and J 3 bases, leaving 17 bases between the germline ends. The CDR3 length is 17 residues. CDR1 and CDR2 (germline): WNHNN, SYGVQD (reference sequence). CDR3 bases: TGCGCCAGCAGTGAGTCGGTAGTAGGGGGATCGCACTATGGCTACACCTTC. It is translated as CASSESVVGGSHYGYTF.

This chain links TRBV28 with TRBJ2-3; D perhaps matches TRBD1 (6 bases). Trimming shortened V by 10 bases and J by 1 base, and 21 bases separated the two germline ends. Germline assignment: CDR1 MDHEN and CDR2 SYDVKM. The length of the CDR3 is 16 residues. The CDR3 region is CATLSRSGGGTDTQYF. CDR3 bases: TGTGCCACCCTCTCCCGGAGTGGGGGCGGCACAGATACGCAGTATTTT.

V usage is TRBV6-5 and J usage is TRBJ1-1; D is ambiguous. The CDR3 totals 12 residues. Trimming shortened V by 10 bases and J by 11 bases, and 20 bases separated the two germline ends. The germline gives CDR1 MNHEY, CDR2 SVGAGI. The CDR3 region has the DNA TGTGCCACCCGCACAGCCGACATTGGGGCTTTCTTT. It yields the protein CATRTADIGAFF.

The rearrangement links TRBV29-1 to TRBJ2-7, with D possibly matching TRBD2 (6 bases). Germline V gene data show CDR1 as SQVTM and CDR2 as ANQGSEA. The V end lost 4 bases, the J end lost 1 base, and 11 bases lay between the germline ends. This CDR3 spans 13 amino acids. The CDR3 spells CSVAWEESYEQYF. Written as DNA, the CDR3 is TGCAGCGTTGCTTGGGAGGAATCCTACGAGCAGTACTTC.

This chain uses TRBV7-6 with TRBJ2-5, with TRBD2 matching over 13 bases. The length of the CDR3 is 16 residues. The germline V gene has CDR1 SGHVS and CDR2 FNYEAQ. Germline trimming cut 5 bases from V and 2 bases from J; bases unmatched to any gene: 5. CDR3 region: CASSRRTSGGQETQYF. CDR3 in DNA: TGTGCCAGCAGCCGTAGGACTAGCGGGGGTCAAGAGACCCAGTACTTC.

This clone has only one observation. V usage is TRBV28 and J usage is TRBJ2-5, with TRBD1 matching over 9 bases. Germline V gene lookup returns CDR1 MDHEN and CDR2 SYDVKM. CDR3 size: 19 residues. J gave up 5 bases and V 2 bases, and 18 bases lay outside the gene matches. The CDR3, as DNA: TGTGCCAGCAGTTTAGTCTTCACCCCCGGGGACAGGGAAGCGGAGACCCAGTACTTC. It specifies CASSLVFTPGDREAETQYF.

The rearrangement joins TRBV29-1 to TRBJ2-1, with a weak D call TRBD1 (7 bases). Per germline, CDR1 SQVTM and CDR2 ANQGSEA. CDR3 length equals 13 residues. V lost 3 bases and J lost 8, with 14 bases in between. CDR3 in amino acids: CSVDRQGGYEQFF. CDR3 nucleotide sequence: TGCAGCGTTGACCGACAGGGAGGATATGAGCAGTTCTTC.

This clone has more than one count but fewer than ten. CDR3 loop: CASSETTGEGTEAFF. CDR3 nucleotides: TGTGCCAGCAGTGAAACGACAGGGGAAGGCACTGAAGCTTTCTTT. The V and J genes are TRBV6-1 and TRBJ1-1; TRBD1 agrees at 8 bases. This CDR3 is built from 15 residues. Germline V lookup: CDR1 MNHNS, CDR2 SASEGT. V was clipped by 2 bases and J by 4 bases; unmatched bases: 6.

This chain links TRBV5-1 with TRBJ1-2; no firm D call. Germline V gives CDR1 SGHRS, CDR2 YFSETQ. Trimming took off 0 bases at V and 8 bases at J, with 11 bases between the two ends. This CDR3 contains 13 residues. Written as DNA, the CDR3 is TGCGCCAGCAGCTTGGCAGGCCTCGAGGGCTACACCTTC. This sequence encodes CASSLAGLEGYTF.